The present entry profiles one T cell receptor beta chain with its context. What it binds is not known. Generated by immunoSEQ multiplex PCR, the TCRdb table keeps only in-frame clones and is missing some. The sample includes about 120,000 clones, roughly 87% of them seen just once. The V gene end was trimmed by 7 bases and the J gene end by 6 bases; junction bases not matched to a gene: 4. The CDR3 loop spans 13 amino acids. This sample was included in a study of T cell responses to AZD1222 COVID-19 vaccine. Study-level points and caveats: AZD1222 recipients seropositive at baseline numbered only six or seven.

V usage is TRBV12-3 or TRBV12-4 and J usage is TRBJ2-2; 8 bases are shared with TRBD2. Material: peripheral blood, obtained on day 0 of AZD1222 vaccination. The source is an adult in good health. The CDR3 loop is CASKLTSAGELFF. The CDR3, as DNA: TGTGCCAGCAAGCTGACTAGCGCCGGGGAGCTGTTTTTT.